This paragraph covers one T cell receptor (beta chain) sequence. Antigen: not known. Germline is not matched at one junction end, which may reflect a read error. This sample was taken from a study of naive and memory T cell subsets. Study observations and caveats: In CD4 and CD8 cells, diversity dropped from naive through EMRA. There was no ground truth to check naive and memory subset results. Over 85% of naive TCR sequences appeared only once, unlike memory subsets. The power law exponent of TCR abundance differed between naive and memory cells.

Both TRBC1 and TRBC2 were covered by a beta constant-region primer of two equimolar oligonucleotides. Ligated cDNA was amplified by four rounds of PCR with nested alpha and beta constant-region primers and SP2. From the UMI-ligation and nested PCR reads, TCRdb called clonotypes with MiXCR, one entry per CDR3 protein. Of about 120,000 distinct CDR3 sequences listed, just over 35% are singletons. CDR1 is MDHEN and CDR2 is SYDVKM in the germline V gene. The CDR3 totals 11 residues. The specimen was central memory CD4+ T cells from blood. This receptor was obtained from a human donor in good health. The V gene is TRBV28, the J gene TRBJ2-4; weak D call: TRBD2 (6 bases). DNA for the CDR3: TGTGCCAGCAGTAGCGCCCTAGCGAGATCTTTC. It translates to CASSSALARSF.